This T cell receptor (beta chain) was identified in a study of T cells after yellow fever vaccination. Study context: Where fractions had low cell numbers, libraries were prepared from them with the SMART-Seq v4 Ultra Low Input RNA kit. Study observations and caveats: Among primary-vaccination clones, most reappeared after the booster, at 95% to 96% for CD4 and about 90% for CD8.

V lost 5 bases and J lost 1; bases outside the gene matches: 1. CDR3 length: 14 amino acids. Many counts were recorded for this clonotype. Its target is not known. A 5'RACE template-switching step, the method used to make TCR cDNA, added a universal primer site and UMIs. TCRdb fed the 5' RACE reads into MiXCR, producing one record per CDR3 protein. The sample consists of fewer than 400,000 distinct CDR3 sequences, around 6.4% of them appearing once. The sequenced sample was PBMCs, obtained 5 days after the yellow fever booster vaccination. This clonotype originated in a man aged 25-40 years who received the YFV17D yellow fever vaccine. The genes are TRBV12-3 or TRBV12-4 and TRBJ2-2, with 7 bases that match TRBD1. CDR3 nucleotides: TGTGCCAGCAGTCGGACAGGGAACACCGGGGAGCTGTTTTTT. The encoded protein is CASSRTGNTGELFF.